Following are 18 T cell receptor beta chains from one sample sequenced in a study of cytomegalovirus exposure and HLA in healthy donors. PCR used 60 Vbeta primers and 13 Jbeta primers. Data came from immunoSEQ multiplex PCR; TCRdb stores just in-frame clones and leaves some out. The table includes 150,000 to 200,000 clones, 81% detected once. The sequencing input was PBMCs. Receptors were obtained from a man in his fifties or sixties in good health and CMV-seropositive.

The genes are TRBV5-4 and TRBJ1-2; 9 bases fit TRBD1. V dropped 4 bases and J dropped 3; count of bases not matched to a gene: 7. CDR1 SGHNT and CDR2 YYREEE come from the germline V gene (reference sequence). The CDR3 contains 15 residues. CDR3 bases: TGTGCCAGCAGCCTCCAGGACAGGGGCCACTATGGCTACACCTTC. It translates to CASSLQDRGHYGYTF.

The J gene is TRBJ2-7, the V gene TRBV27; 9 bases fit TRBD2. Germline lookup yields CDR1 MNHEY and CDR2 SMNVEV (reference sequence). Losses at the gene ends were 9 bases for V and 1 base for J; bases not matched to a gene: 4. This CDR3 region has 13 residues. The CDR3 DNA reads TGTGCCAGTTCTAGCGGGACATCCTACGAGCAGTACTTC. The encoded protein is CASSSGTSYEQYF.

The chain recombines TRBV4-1 with TRBJ2-1; 13 positions agree with TRBD2. V gave up 4 bases and J gave up 10 bases; unmatched junction bases: 10. The germline V gene encodes CDR1 MGHRA and CDR2 YSYEKL. The CDR3 runs to 16 residues. The CDR3 bases are TGCGCCAGCAGCCCCGGGACTAGCGGGATGGTTATGGAGCAGTTCTTC. The encoded protein is CASSPGTSGMVMEQFF.

The chain joins TRBV6-6 to TRBJ1-1; 7 bases are shared with TRBD1. CDR3 size: 15 residues. Trimming removed 4 bases from V and 5 bases from J; junction bases left unmatched: 10. Germline V gene sequence: CDR1 MNHNY, CDR2 SVGAGI (reference sequence). CDR3 loop: CASSSRGRGRTEAFF. The DNA of the CDR3 is TGTGCCAGCAGTTCCCGCGGTAGGGGGCGAACTGAAGCTTTCTTT.

J is TRBJ2-7 and V is TRBV5-1; D possibly corresponds to TRBD1 (6 bases). Per germline, CDR1 SGHRS and CDR2 YFSETQ. The CDR3 sequence is 14 residues long. The ends were cut back, 3 bases at V and 2 bases at J, with 12 bases in the middle. CDR3 protein: CASSWGTRTYEQYF. In DNA, the CDR3 is TGCGCCAGCAGCTGGGGGACACGAACCTACGAGCAGTACTTC.

J is TRBJ2-5 and V is TRBV15; 7 bases align to TRBD1. Trimming at V came to 0 bases and at J to 7 bases, leaving 8 bases not matched to a gene. Germline V CDR1 and CDR2: LNHNV, YYDKDF (reference sequence). The CDR3 length is 15 residues. The CDR3: CATSRDLDRITTQYF. The CDR3, as DNA: TGTGCCACCAGCAGAGATCTGGACAGGATAACGACCCAGTACTTC.

The J gene is TRBJ2-7, the V gene TRBV6-5; possibly TRBD2 for D (5 bases). Germline CDR1 is MNHEY and CDR2 is SVGAGI. With 0 bases removed from V and 3 bases from J, the gap between germline ends came to 12 bases. The CDR3 has 15 residues. The CDR3 nucleotides read TGTGCCAGCAGTTACTCCCCGACCGAGGGCTACGAGCAGTACTTC. Amino acid sequence: CASSYSPTEGYEQYF.

This chain uses TRBV5-6 with TRBJ2-7; TRBD1 matches 7 bases. V dropped 4 bases and J dropped 0; count of bases not matched to a gene: 7. From germline, CDR1 is SGHDT and CDR2 YYEEEE. This CDR3 is built from 15 residues. For the CDR3, the DNA is TGTGCCAGCAGCCTGACAGGGCTTAGCTCCTACGAGCAGTACTTC. This sequence encodes CASSLTGLSSYEQYF.

V and J are TRBV7-8 and TRBJ1-5; 11 nucleotides agree with TRBD1. V lost 5 bases to trimming and J lost 2 bases; unmatched junction nucleotides: 17. CDR1 is SGHVS and CDR2 is FQNEAQ in the germline V gene. This CDR3 region has 20 residues. The CDR3 nucleotides read TGTGCCAGCAGCCTCGTAGGCGGACAGGGGGCGTCAAGACGCAATCAGCCCCAGCATTTT. Translated, it gives CASSLVGGQGASRRNQPQHF.

The chain links TRBV14 to TRBJ2-1, with D possibly matching TRBD2 (5 bases). This CDR3 is 13 amino acids long. CDR1 is SGHDN and CDR2 is FVKESK in the germline V gene. Trimming cost V 0 bases and J 9 bases, with 9 bases left between them. CDR3 nucleotide sequence: TGTGCCAGCAGCCAAGATAGAGGGCGTGAGCAGTTCTTC. It yields the protein CASSQDRGREQFF.

The sample holds a few counts of this clone. The rearrangement joins TRBV5-1 to TRBJ2-7, with D possibly TRBD2 on 6 matching bases. The CDR3 length is 14 residues. V lost 1 base to trimming and J lost 5 bases, with 13 bases between them. The germline V gene encodes CDR1 SGHRS and CDR2 YFSETQ. The CDR3 DNA is TGCGCCAGCAGCTTGCCGGGGGACCCCCACGAGCAGTACTTC. It specifies CASSLPGDPHEQYF.

The rearrangement uses TRBV18 and TRBJ1-2, with D possibly being TRBD1 (6 bases). CDR1 and CDR2 from the germline V gene are KGHSH and LQKENI. The length of the CDR3 is 14 residues. V shed 5 bases and J shed 0 bases, with 10 bases lying between them. CDR3 loop: CASSRDTSNYGYTF. The CDR3 nucleotides are TGTGCCAGCTCAAGGGACACCTCTAACTATGGCTACACCTTC.

The J gene is TRBJ2-1, the V gene TRBV7-2; TRBD2 agrees at 15 bases. The length of the CDR3 is 17 residues. The germline CDR1 and CDR2 sequences are SGHTA and FQGNSA. V dropped 5 bases and J dropped 4; count of bases not matched to a gene: 6. CDR3 protein: CASSQTGTSGGYNEQFF. DNA of the CDR3: TGTGCCAGCAGCCAGACAGGGACTAGCGGGGGGTACAATGAGCAGTTCTTC. Full variable domain (remainder filled in from reference TRBV7-2 and TRBJ2-1): GAGVSQSPSNKVTEKGKDVELRCDPISGHTALYWYRQSLGQGLEFLIYFQGNSAPDKSGLPSDRFSAERTGGSVSTLTIQRTQQEDSAVYLCASSQTGTSGGYNEQFFGPGTRLTVL.

The chain couples TRBV7-2 to TRBJ2-3; 12 nucleotides agree with TRBD2. The CDR3 is 18 residues long. V dropped 3 bases and J dropped 2; count of bases not matched to a gene: 9. Germline V gives CDR1 SGHTA, CDR2 FQGNSA. In DNA, the CDR3 is TGTGCCAGCAGCTTGACTAGCGGGGGACCCTTCTACACAGATACGCAGTATTTT. This translates into CASSLTSGGPFYTDTQYF.

DNA for the CDR3: TGTGCCAGCAGCTTGGGGGGGAGGGGGGGCTACGAGCAGTACTTC. It specifies CASSLGGRGGYEQYF. The chain combines TRBV5-6 with TRBJ2-7; TRBD2 might be the D (7 bases). Trimming took off 0 bases at V and 3 bases at J, with 13 bases between the two ends. CDR1 SGHDT and CDR2 YYEEEE come from the germline V gene. This CDR3 is built from 15 residues.

V gene TRBV5-6 combines with J gene TRBJ1-2; D ambiguous. Germline V gene sequence: CDR1 SGHDT, CDR2 YYEEEE. This CDR3 is 14 amino acids long. Trimming removed 0 bases from V and 4 bases from J, with 10 bases in between. CDR3 residues: CASSLAQYPYGYTF. The CDR3 nucleotides are TGTGCCAGCAGCTTGGCTCAGTACCCCTATGGCTACACCTTC.

The CDR3 loop reads CASSYGGSHSGNTIYF. The DNA of the CDR3 is TGTGCCAGCAGTTACGGGGGGAGCCACTCTGGAAACACCATATATTTT. This chain uses TRBV6-5 with TRBJ1-3; possibly TRBD1 for D (5 bases). CDR3 length equals 16 residues. The ends were cut back, 2 bases at V and 0 bases at J, with 11 bases in the middle. Germline V gene data show CDR1 as MNHEY and CDR2 as SVGAGI.

This clone appeared a single time. The chain employs TRBV28 and TRBJ1-1; D gene uncertain. V lost 6 bases to trimming and J lost 11 bases, with 19 bases between them. Germline V gene sequence: CDR1 MDHEN, CDR2 SYDVKM. This CDR3 has 13 residues. The CDR3 nucleotides read TGTGCCAGCAGATCCAGCGGGGATCTGGGGGCTTTCTTT. This sequence encodes CASRSSGDLGAFF.